The 18 T cell receptor beta chains reported below all come from one sample, sequenced in a study of graft-versus-host responses after intestinal transplantation. Sequencing was performed with immunoSEQ multiplex PCR; in TCRdb, only in-frame clones are kept and a portion is missing. The sample has fewer than 120,000 clones, just under 95% seen once. No cognate antigen is known for these TCRs. The source was unstimulated CD8+ T cells sorted from spleen or lymph node cells, collected before intestinal transplant. These receptors all stem from a human donor who received an intestinal transplant.

The rearrangement links TRBV6-5 to TRBJ2-3; unclear D gene. Germline assignment: CDR1 MNHEY and CDR2 SVGAGI. Trimming removed 0 bases from V and 2 bases from J, with 12 bases in between. The CDR3 has 16 residues. The CDR3: CASSYSLRQPTDTQYF. The CDR3 DNA follows: TGTGCCAGCAGTTACTCCTTACGACAACCCACAGATACGCAGTATTTT.

This clone was found once. The rearrangement links TRBV6-1 to TRBJ2-2; no definite D call. The germline V gene encodes CDR1 MNHNS and CDR2 SASEGT. The CDR3 has 12 residues. Trimming left V 1 base short and J 11 bases short, with 8 bases between. The CDR3 nucleotides are TGTGCCAGCAGTGAAGAGGTCAACGAGCTGTTTTTT. Translating it yields CASSEEVNELFF.

The chain recombines TRBV29-1 with TRBJ2-7, with a weak D call TRBD2 (5 bases). Trimming left V 7 bases short and J 3 bases short, with 13 bases between. The germline CDR1 and CDR2 sequences are SQVTM and ANQGSEA. The CDR3 consists of 12 residues. CDR3: CSAVTSGYEQYF. Written as DNA, the CDR3 is TGCAGCGCCGTGACGAGCGGCTACGAGCAGTACTTC.

The rearrangement uses TRBV9 and TRBJ1-1, with D uncertain. From germline, CDR1 is SGDLS and CDR2 YYNGEE. The length of the CDR3 is 13 residues. The V gene lost 5 bases and the J gene lost 1 base, with 9 bases spanning the gap. CDR3 sequence (DNA): TGTGCCAGCAGGGAGACAACGAACACTGAAGCTTTCTTT. It translates to CASRETTNTEAFF.

This chain links TRBV27 with TRBJ1-3; no reliable D call. The CDR3 runs 15 residues. Germline assignment: CDR1 MNHEY and CDR2 SMNVEV (reference sequence). Trimming took 8 bases from V and 4 from J, leaving 18 bases between them. In DNA, the CDR3 is TGTGCCAGCTTATCCCCGGGCCTGGGGGGAAACACCATATATTTT. Protein product: CASLSPGLGGNTIYF.

The chain employs TRBV29-1 and TRBJ2-1; D call uncertain. Between the trimmed V and J ends, which lost 3 bases and 0 bases, there was a span of 15 bases. CDR1 is SQVTM, CDR2 ANQGSEA, per germline. The CDR3 spans 16 residues. The CDR3, as DNA: TGCAGCGTTGATTGGGCGGCCGGTTACTCCTACAATGAGCAGTTCTTC. Its protein product is CSVDWAAGYSYNEQFF.

This chain links TRBV16 with TRBJ2-1; 10 bases align to TRBD2. This CDR3 is 15 amino acids long. With 5 bases clipped from V and 3 bases from J, the junction kept 4 bases outside the gene matches. CDR1 and CDR2 (germline): KGHSY, FQNENV. Here the CDR3 DNA reads TGTGCCAGCAGCGTCCGGACTAGCGGCTACAATGAGCAGTTCTTC. It codes for CASSVRTSGYNEQFF.

CDR3 in amino acids: CASPTRTSEINEQFF. In DNA, the CDR3 is TGTGCCAGCCCGACCCGGACTAGCGAGATCAATGAGCAGTTCTTC. The V and J genes are TRBV2 and TRBJ2-1; TRBD2 matches at 9 bases. This CDR3 has 15 amino acids. Germline V gene data show CDR1 as SNHLY and CDR2 as FYNNEI. V gave up 8 bases and J gave up 6 bases; unmatched junction bases: 11.

The V and J genes are TRBV29-1 and TRBJ2-7; D perhaps matches TRBD2 (5 bases). Germline assignment: CDR1 SQVTM and CDR2 ANQGSEA. CDR3 length equals 13 residues. V was trimmed by 0 bases and J by 3 bases, leaving 9 bases between them. CDR3 region: CSVEDPGIYEQYF. Written as DNA, the CDR3 is TGCAGCGTTGAAGATCCCGGGATCTACGAGCAGTACTTC.

The chain employs TRBV28 and TRBJ2-7; D possibly corresponds to TRBD2 (7 bases). Germline assignment: CDR1 MDHEN and CDR2 SYDVKM. This CDR3 is 15 amino acids long. The V and J ends lost 0 bases and 6 bases respectively, with 15 bases between them. CDR3 sequence reads: CASSLWGRGAGEQYF. The CDR3 DNA reads as TGTGCCAGCAGTTTATGGGGTCGGGGGGCCGGCGAGCAGTACTTC.

The DNA of the CDR3 is TGTGCCAGCAGTTTATTGGGACAGGGGGCTACTAATGAAAAACTGTTTTTT. Its protein product is CASSLLGQGATNEKLFF. J is TRBJ1-4 and V is TRBV28; 12 nucleotides agree with TRBD1. Germline V gene lookup returns CDR1 MDHEN and CDR2 SYDVKM. Unmatched junction bases numbered 2, after V lost 1 base and J lost 2 bases. This CDR3 has 17 residues.

In this sample, this clone turned up once. The CDR3 spells CASSAGQDQPQHF. CDR3 in DNA: TGTGCCAGCAGTGCAGGACAGGATCAGCCCCAGCATTTT. The rearrangement joins TRBV6-5 to TRBJ1-5; 7 nucleotides agree with TRBD1. Germline V gene sequence: CDR1 MNHEY, CDR2 SVGAGI. With V trimmed by 5 bases and J by 5 bases, 3 bases remained unmatched. The length of the CDR3 is 13 residues.

The chain is built from TRBV25-1 and TRBJ1-1, with TRBD1 matching over 7 bases. Germline CDR1 MGHDK, CDR2 SYGVNS. Unmatched junction bases numbered 9, after V lost 7 bases and J lost 4 bases. CDR3 length equals 14 residues. Here the CDR3 reads CASIEGDRATEAFF. Written as DNA, the CDR3 is TGTGCCAGCATCGAAGGAGACAGGGCCACTGAAGCTTTCTTT.

This chain uses TRBV9 with TRBJ2-2; no firm D call. Germline V gives CDR1 SGDLS, CDR2 YYNGEE. This CDR3 comprises 15 residues. Trimming removed 0 bases at V and 6 bases at J, with 12 bases between. In DNA form, the CDR3 reads TGTGCCAGCAGCGTAGGGGGATCAAGGGCCGGGGAGCTGTTTTTT. This sequence encodes CASSVGGSRAGELFF.

The chain is built from TRBV27 and TRBJ1-2; D not certain. Trimming cost V 5 bases and J 2 bases, with 9 bases left between them. The CDR3 has 13 residues. Germline V lookup: CDR1 MNHEY, CDR2 SMNVEV (reference sequence). The CDR3 nucleotides are TGTGCCAGCAGTACCAGAGTAAACTATGGCTACACCTTC. This sequence encodes CASSTRVNYGYTF.

This chain links TRBV5-1 with TRBJ2-1; 11 nucleotides align to TRBD2. CDR1 and CDR2 from the germline V gene are SGHRS and YFSETQ. The J segment lost 6 bases and the V segment lost 1 base, leaving 6 bases of the junction unmatched. This CDR3 has 16 residues. CDR3 DNA sequence: TGCGCCAGCAGCTTGACCGGGACTAGCGGACTCAATGAGCAGTTCTTC. Its translation: CASSLTGTSGLNEQFF.

The chain carries TRBV6-5 and TRBJ2-7; D remains ambiguous. The germline V and J ends were trimmed by 0 bases and 7 bases, with 13 bases remaining between them. CDR1 MNHEY and CDR2 SVGAGI come from the germline V gene. The length of the CDR3 is 14 residues. In DNA, the CDR3 is TGTGCCAGCAGTTACTCGGGCCGGGTGGGGGAGCAGTACTTC. Translation gives CASSYSGRVGEQYF.

This chain joins TRBV9 and TRBJ2-2; D is tentatively TRBD1 or TRBD2 (5 bases each). The V end lost 4 bases, the J end lost 4 bases, and 14 bases lay between the germline ends. Germline V gives CDR1 SGDLS, CDR2 YYNGEE. The CDR3 has 15 residues. The CDR3 reads CASSTRTGLTGELFF. The CDR3, as DNA: TGTGCCAGCAGCACCCGTACAGGACTCACCGGGGAGCTGTTTTTT.